This TCR beta chain was observed in a study of T cell repertoires in cytomegalovirus infection. Across the whole study: An indication of both CMV infection and matching HLA type came from public TCR beta signatures.

Comments on this clonotype: Its antigen is not identified.

Between the trimmed V and J ends, which lost 6 bases and 2 bases, there was a span of 26 bases. CDR3 size: 17 residues. CDR1 SQVTM and CDR2 ANQGSEA come from the germline V gene. The study, taken as a whole, reports: Clonotype analysis showed dominance of the ex vivo response by HLA-C-restricted CMV-specific TCR beta clonotypes. People with CMV and the relevant HLA were identified by cumulative public TCR beta family frequency.

MiXCR, applied by TCRdb to the reads, yields one record per CDR3 protein. The sample lists hundreds of thousands of distinct CDR3 sequences; 15% to 20% were seen once. The origin of this receptor is a human donor in good health (CMV status not recorded). Some clones in this sample may be carry-over from other donors' samples. The chain has TRBV29-1 and TRBJ2-7, with D possibly matching TRBD1 (6 bases). The sample consisted of PBMCs. The CDR3 is CSVTTLDSLNPPYEQYF. The CDR3, as DNA: TGCAGCGTCACCACCTTGGACAGTCTCAACCCTCCCTACGAGCAGTACTTC.